The entry that follows covers one T cell receptor (beta chain) sequence. The CDR3 runs 16 residues. Germline CDR1 and CDR2: LGHNT and FRNRAP. The V and J ends lost 1 base and 6 bases, in that order; junction bases with no gene match: 6. This study enrolled people aged about 18 to 100 from under 25 US geographic areas. Participant reports of clinical history set cohort assignment. The data belong to a study of blood T cell repertoires in COVID-19. Study details: The United States, Italy and Spain were the sources of the acute and convalescent COVID-19 samples. Sample material is recorded as cDNA or gDNA derived from T cells, B-cell-depleted T cells, or PBMCs.

Assay used: immunoSEQ multiplex PCR; TCRdb lists only in-frame clones, some missing. The sample yields about 270,000 clones, approximately 91% seen once. What was sequenced was PBMCs or T cells enriched from blood (not recorded which). The chain is built from TRBV12-5 and TRBJ1-2; 12 bases align to TRBD1. The clonotype originates from a woman in her thirties or forties with acute COVID-19. The CDR3 spells CASGLEPGQGANGYTF. The CDR3 DNA reads TGTGCTAGTGGTTTGGAACCGGGACAGGGGGCGAATGGCTACACCTTC.